This entry concerns a single T cell receptor beta chain. This clone was observed many times. The antigen this receptor binds is unknown. No quality values exist for individual bases; no much larger clone is one base distant. The sample comes from a study of sequential checkpoint blockade in melanoma (dated by TCRdb to about 2019). With respect to the entire study: In a 1:1 randomization, patients received either first-line nivolumab then ipilimumab (arm A) or ipilimumab then nivolumab (arm B). Maintenance nivolumab came after each of the two trial sequences. DNA from approximately 91 melanoma tumor samples collected before treatment underwent TCRbeta immunosequencing. Roughly 20 patients had matched tumor biopsies taken before treatment and at week 13, after single-agent nivolumab (arm A) or ipilimumab (arm B). The same lesion was the source of approximately 86% of the matched pre- and post-treatment tumor biopsy pairs.

TCRbeta CDR3 regions were immunosequenced from genomic DNA with the immunoSEQ Assay. Before high-throughput sequencing, genomic DNA was amplified using bias-controlled multiplex PCR. Processing in the source paper ran as follows. To quantify the absolute abundance of each unique TCRbeta CDR3 region, the sequences were collapsed and filtered. Clonality, defined as 1 minus Pielou's evenness, was calculated using only productive rearrangements. Tumor T-cell fraction was calculated by normalizing TCRbeta template counts to usable DNA, which was estimated from several housekeeping genes. Clones with significantly greater frequencies in on-treatment versus baseline samples were identified using a previously published method. What TCRdb holds here is the immuneACCESS table cut down to in-frame rearrangements. Part of the clones is not present; checked against another copy, under half of the missing clones reflect an unresolved V gene, and the others are unexplained. The V and J calls and clone size were taken over from that table, and D and trimming were inferred from the DNA. Present in this sample are roughly 4,000 clones, roughly a fifth of which were seen just once. The top ten clones comprise about a fifth of the sample.

Read against the paper, the sample's treatment or condition label means: randomized to nivolumab then ipilimumab (arm A) or the reverse (arm B). None of the trial patients had been given prior DNA-damaging chemotherapy. CheckMate 064, a randomized, open-label phase II trial of sequential checkpoint blockade, was the source of the samples, all of which came from patients with melanoma. Tumor TCR sequencing used genomic DNA from formalin-fixed paraffin-embedded (FFPE) tissue samples. The CDR3 runs 17 amino acids, cysteine and phenylalanine included. The kept DNA is CDR3 alone, 51 bases in frame from the first base. From a lookup of the germline V gene, CDR1 and CDR2 are SGHNT and YENEEA. Cut back by 4 bases and 15 bases, the V and J ends lie 31 bases apart. The study at large found these results: The response-prediction model combining TCR metrics and mutation burden needs validation in larger, independent patient cohorts. Tumor T-cell fraction and clonality were correlated with PD-L1 staining and CD8+ T-cell counts, but not with mutational load. Achieving clinical benefit was about 30 times more likely for patients whose tumor T-cell fraction and clonality increased by week 13. In the nivolumab-first arm (arm A), an association was found between pretreatment tumor TIL clonality and response (P = .04). Within-arm analyses of tumor T-cell fraction were limited by small sample sizes and reduced statistical power.

This chain joins TRBV11-3 to TRBJ2-4, with TRBD1 as a weak D call on 9 bases. Source: tumor tissue (inferred from file names), taken from a patient given nivolumab and ipilimumab in sequence. This receptor was obtained from a human patient with melanoma. Some clones in this sample may be carry-over from other donors' samples. The CDR3 region reads CASSSAGQGTRGVVLYF. The nucleotide sequence is given as TGTGCCAGCAGCTCGGCGGGACAGGGTACGCGGGGGGTCGTTCTGTACTTC. Extended through the reference TRBV11-3 and TRBJ2-4 proteins, this CDR3 yields the full variable domain: EAGVVQSPRYKIIEKKQPVAFWCNPISGHNTLYWYLQNLGQGPELLIRYENEEAVDDSQLPKDRFSAERLKGVDSTLKIQPAELGDSAVYLCASSSAGQGTRGVVLYFGAGTRLSVL.